This T cell receptor beta chain was identified in a study of blood T cell repertoires in COVID-19. Study overall: There were acute and convalescent COVID-19 samples, and they came from the United States, Italy and Spain. Sources were T cells, B-cell-depleted T cells, or PBMCs; the material itself was cDNA or gDNA.

With 2 bases removed from V and 5 bases from J, the gap between germline ends came to 12 bases. Germline-derived CDR1 and CDR2 are MNHEY and SVGAGI. CDR3 size: 14 residues. Profiling relied on immunoSEQ multiplex PCR, and the TCRdb table lists in-frame clones only, not all of them. The top ten clones hold about 8.4% of a sample with about 150,000 clones, around 86% of them seen once. The count of this clone is one. The sequence derives from a woman in her sixties or seventies with active or convalescent COVID-19. The gene calls are TRBV6-5 and TRBJ1-2; no firm D call. The sample comprised peripheral blood. The CDR3 loop is CASSYAPGSYGYTF. CDR3 sequence (DNA): TGTGCCAGCAGTTACGCCCCCGGGAGTTATGGCTACACCTTC.